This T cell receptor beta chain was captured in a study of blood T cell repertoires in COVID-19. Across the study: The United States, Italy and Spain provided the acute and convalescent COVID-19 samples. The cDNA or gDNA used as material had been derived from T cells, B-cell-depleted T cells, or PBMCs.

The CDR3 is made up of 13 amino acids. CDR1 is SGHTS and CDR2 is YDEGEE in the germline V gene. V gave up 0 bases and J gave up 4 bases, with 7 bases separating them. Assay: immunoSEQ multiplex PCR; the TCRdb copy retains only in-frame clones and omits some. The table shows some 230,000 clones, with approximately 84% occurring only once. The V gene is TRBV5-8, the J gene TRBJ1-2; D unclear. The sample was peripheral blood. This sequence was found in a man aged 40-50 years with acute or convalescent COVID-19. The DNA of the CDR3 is TGTGCCAGCAGCTTGGGAGGGCGCTATGGCTACACCTTC. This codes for CASSLGGRYGYTF.